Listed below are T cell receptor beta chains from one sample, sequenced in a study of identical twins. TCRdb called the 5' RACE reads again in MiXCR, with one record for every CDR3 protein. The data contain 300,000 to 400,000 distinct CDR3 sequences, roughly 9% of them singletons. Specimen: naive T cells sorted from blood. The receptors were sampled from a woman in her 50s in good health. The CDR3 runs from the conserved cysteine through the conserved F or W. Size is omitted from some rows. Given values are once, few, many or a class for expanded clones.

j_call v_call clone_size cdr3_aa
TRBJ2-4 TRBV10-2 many CASSEGGEEGIQYF
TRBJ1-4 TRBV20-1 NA CSASGGNTANEKLFF
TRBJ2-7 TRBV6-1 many CASSDSEQYF
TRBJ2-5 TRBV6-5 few CASSYVGTSIGETQYF
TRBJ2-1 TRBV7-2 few CASSFGSRQAGPYNEQFF
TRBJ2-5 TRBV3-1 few CASSLRLAGKETQYF
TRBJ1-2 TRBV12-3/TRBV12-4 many CASSASGLSGYTF
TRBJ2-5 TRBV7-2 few CASERLDTQETQYF
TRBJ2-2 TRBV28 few CASAGQRGLPGELFF
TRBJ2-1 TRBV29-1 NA CSVETLSGPKFF
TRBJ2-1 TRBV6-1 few CASSARASYNEQFF
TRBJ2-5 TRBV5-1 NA CASSLDGTSGREDF
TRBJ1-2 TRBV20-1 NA CSARDSGGEVGYTF
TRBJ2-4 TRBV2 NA CASSEGFDIQYF
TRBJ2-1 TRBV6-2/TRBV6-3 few CASSSRQAGEQFF
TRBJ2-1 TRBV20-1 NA CSARASISSYNEQFF
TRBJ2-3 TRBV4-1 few CASSQDARAITDTQYF
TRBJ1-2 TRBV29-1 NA CSKRTGDGYTF
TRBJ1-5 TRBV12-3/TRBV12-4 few CASRGTGGNQPQHF
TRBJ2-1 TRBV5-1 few CASSLEPTSGSFARYNEQFF
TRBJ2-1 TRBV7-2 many CASSFVAGIRNEQFF
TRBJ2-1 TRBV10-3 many CAIKAETLLAGEQFF
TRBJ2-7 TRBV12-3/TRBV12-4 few CASSSGDYEQYF
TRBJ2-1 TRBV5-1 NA CASSTGANNEQFF
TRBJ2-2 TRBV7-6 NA CASSPRTDGGELFF
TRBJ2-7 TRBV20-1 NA CSAKGRDFLPYEQYF
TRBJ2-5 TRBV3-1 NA CASSTLKGQGQETQYF
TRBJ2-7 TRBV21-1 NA CASRKSAGLCSYEQYF
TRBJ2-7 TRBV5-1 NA CASSLEVTEQYF
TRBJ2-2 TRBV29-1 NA CSVSTANTGELFF
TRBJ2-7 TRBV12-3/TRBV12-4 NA CASSSGLAAYEQYF
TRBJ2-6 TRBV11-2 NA CASSRHPSGMGASGANVLTF
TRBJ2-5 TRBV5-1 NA CASSSGLAGPYQETQYF
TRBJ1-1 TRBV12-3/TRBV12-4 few CASSYTMGTEAFF
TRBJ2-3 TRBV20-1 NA CSASPLATSTDTQYF
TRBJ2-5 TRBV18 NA CASSPPDGVLGETQYF
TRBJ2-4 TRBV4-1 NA CASSQVAGVIQYF
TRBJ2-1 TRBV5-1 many CASSVWAGFEQFF
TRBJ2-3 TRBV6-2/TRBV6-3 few CASRLSGTTDTQYF
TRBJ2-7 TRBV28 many CASSLAGFDEQYF
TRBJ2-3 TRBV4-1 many CASSQAILSSADTQYF
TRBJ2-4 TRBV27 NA CASSSGTADQYF
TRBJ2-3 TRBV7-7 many CASSVTGGGTDTQYF
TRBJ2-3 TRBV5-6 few CASSRPDTDTQYF
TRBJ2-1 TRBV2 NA CASRGDPSSYNEQFF
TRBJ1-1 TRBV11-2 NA CASSYQGARTEAFF
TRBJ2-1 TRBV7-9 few CASSPRTRDEQFF